The clone carrying this TCR beta chain was recorded a few times. Its antigen is as yet unknown. The data were obtained in a study of cytomegalovirus exposure and HLA in healthy donors. Turning to the study itself: T cells numbering some 170 million yielded some 120 million unique TCR beta sequences in an earlier analysis. An early data release held tens of millions of unique TCRs from HLA-typed donors.

Germline V gene lookup returns CDR1 MGHDK and CDR2 SYGVNS. The CDR3 spans 15 residues. Germline trimming cut 4 bases from V and 5 bases from J; bases unmatched to any gene: 10. A multiplex PCR was run with 60 Vbeta primers and 13 Jbeta primers. Repertoires were generated with immunoSEQ multiplex PCR, while TCRdb's copy carries only in-frame clones and drops some. The sample has around 250,000 clones; about 80% are singletons. Study results and caveats: Immune exposure was documented only through CMV serostatus. Altogether, 164 TCR beta chains were recorded as cytomegalovirus-associated.

The sequencing sample was made of PBMCs. The receptor's source is a woman aged 55-69 years in good health and CMV-seropositive. The V gene is TRBV25-1, the J gene TRBJ1-1, with 7 bases fitting TRBD1. The CDR3, as DNA: TGTGCCAGCAGTGGCGCAGGGGGGTTGGGGACTGAAGCTTTCTTT. Translating gives CASSGAGGLGTEAFF.